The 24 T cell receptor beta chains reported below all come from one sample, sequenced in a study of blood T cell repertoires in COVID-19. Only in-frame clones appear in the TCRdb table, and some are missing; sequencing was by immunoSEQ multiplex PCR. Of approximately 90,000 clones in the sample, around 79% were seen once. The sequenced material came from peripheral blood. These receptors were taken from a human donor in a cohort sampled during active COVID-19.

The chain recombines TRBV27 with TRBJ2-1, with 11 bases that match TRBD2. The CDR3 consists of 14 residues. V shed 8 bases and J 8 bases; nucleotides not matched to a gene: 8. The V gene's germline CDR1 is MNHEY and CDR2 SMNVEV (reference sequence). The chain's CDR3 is CASLGLAGGDEQFF. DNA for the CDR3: TGTGCCAGCCTCGGGCTAGCGGGAGGCGATGAGCAGTTCTTC.

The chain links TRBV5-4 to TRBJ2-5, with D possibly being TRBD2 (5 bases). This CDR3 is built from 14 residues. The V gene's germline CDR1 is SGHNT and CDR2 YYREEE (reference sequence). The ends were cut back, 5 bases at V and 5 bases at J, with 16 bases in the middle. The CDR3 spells CASRPGLVTETQYF. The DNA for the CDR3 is TGTGCCAGCAGACCCGGACTCGTCACGGAGACCCAGTACTTC.

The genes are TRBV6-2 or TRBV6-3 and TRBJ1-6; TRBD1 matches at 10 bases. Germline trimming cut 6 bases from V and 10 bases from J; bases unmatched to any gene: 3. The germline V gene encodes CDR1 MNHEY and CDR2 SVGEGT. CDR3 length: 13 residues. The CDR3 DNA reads TGTGCCAGCAGCGGACAGGGGGAATCACCCCTCCACTTT. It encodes CASSGQGESPLHF.

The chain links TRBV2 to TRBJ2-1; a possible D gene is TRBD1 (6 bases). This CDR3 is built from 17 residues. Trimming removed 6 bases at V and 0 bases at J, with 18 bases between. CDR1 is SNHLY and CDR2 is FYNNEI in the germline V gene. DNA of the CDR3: TGTGCCAGCAGGAGGGGGATGGGAGACGGCTCCTACAATGAGCAGTTCTTC. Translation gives CASRRGMGDGSYNEQFF. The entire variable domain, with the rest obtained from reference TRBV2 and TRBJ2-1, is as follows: EPEVTQTPSHQVTQMGQEVILRCVPISNHLYFYWYRQILGQKVEFLVSFYNNEISEKSEIFDDQFSVERPDGSNFTLKIRSTKLEDSAMYFCASRRGMGDGSYNEQFFGPGTRLTVL.

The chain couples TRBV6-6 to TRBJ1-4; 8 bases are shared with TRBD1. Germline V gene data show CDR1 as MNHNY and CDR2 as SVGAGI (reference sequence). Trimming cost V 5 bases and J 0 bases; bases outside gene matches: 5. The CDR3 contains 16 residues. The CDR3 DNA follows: TGTGCCAGCAGTCGACAGGGGATCCCAACTAATGAAAAACTGTTTTTT. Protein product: CASSRQGIPTNEKLFF.

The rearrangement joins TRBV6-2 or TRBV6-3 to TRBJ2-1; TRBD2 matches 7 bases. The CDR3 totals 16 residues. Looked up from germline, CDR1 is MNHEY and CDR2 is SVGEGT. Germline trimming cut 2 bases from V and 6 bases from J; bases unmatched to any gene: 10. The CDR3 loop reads CASSYVGGSLANEQFF. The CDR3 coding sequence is TGTGCCAGCAGTTACGTGGGCGGGAGTTTGGCCAATGAGCAGTTCTTC.

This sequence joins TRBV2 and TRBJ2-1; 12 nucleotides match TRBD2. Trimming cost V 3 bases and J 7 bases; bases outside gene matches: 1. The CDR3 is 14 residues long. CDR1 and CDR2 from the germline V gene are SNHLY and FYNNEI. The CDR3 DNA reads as TGTGCCAGCAGTGAGCTAGCGGGAGGGAATGAGCAGTTCTTC. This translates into CASSELAGGNEQFF. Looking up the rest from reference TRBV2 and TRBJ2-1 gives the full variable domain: EPEVTQTPSHQVTQMGQEVILRCVPISNHLYFYWYRQILGQKVEFLVSFYNNEISEKSEIFDDQFSVERPDGSNFTLKIRSTKLEDSAMYFCASSELAGGNEQFFGPGTRLTVL.

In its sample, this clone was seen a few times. CDR3 DNA sequence: TGTGCCAGCATGGGAGGGGGGTACCAAGAGACCCAGTACTTC. This sequence encodes CASMGGGYQETQYF. J is TRBJ2-5 and V is TRBV2; possibly TRBD2 for D (7 bases). The CDR3 length is 14 residues. Per germline, CDR1 SNHLY and CDR2 FYNNEI. V dropped 7 bases and J dropped 0 bases, with 12 bases sitting between them.

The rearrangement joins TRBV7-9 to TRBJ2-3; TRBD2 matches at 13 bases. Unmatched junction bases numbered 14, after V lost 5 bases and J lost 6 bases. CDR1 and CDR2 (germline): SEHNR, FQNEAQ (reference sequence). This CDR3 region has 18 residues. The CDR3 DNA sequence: TGTGCCAGCAGCACTCGAACTAGCGGGAGGGCCGGATACGATACGCAGTATTTT. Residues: CASSTRTSGRAGYDTQYF.

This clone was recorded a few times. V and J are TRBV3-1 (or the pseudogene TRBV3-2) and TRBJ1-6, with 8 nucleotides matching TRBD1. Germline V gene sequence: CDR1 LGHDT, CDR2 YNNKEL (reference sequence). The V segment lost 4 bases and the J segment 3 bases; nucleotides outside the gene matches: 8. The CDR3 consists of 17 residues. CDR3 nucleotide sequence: TGTGCCAGCAGCCGGGACAGGCGTTCTTTCTATAATTCACCCCTCCACTTT. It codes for CASSRDRRSFYNSPLHF.

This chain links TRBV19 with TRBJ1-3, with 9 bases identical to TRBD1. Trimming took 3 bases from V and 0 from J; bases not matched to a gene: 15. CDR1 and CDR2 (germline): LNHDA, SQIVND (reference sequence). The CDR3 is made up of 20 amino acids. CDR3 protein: CASSIGRPGQGLHSGNTIYF. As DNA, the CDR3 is TGTGCCAGTAGTATTGGAAGACCGGGACAGGGACTCCACTCTGGAAACACCATATATTTT.

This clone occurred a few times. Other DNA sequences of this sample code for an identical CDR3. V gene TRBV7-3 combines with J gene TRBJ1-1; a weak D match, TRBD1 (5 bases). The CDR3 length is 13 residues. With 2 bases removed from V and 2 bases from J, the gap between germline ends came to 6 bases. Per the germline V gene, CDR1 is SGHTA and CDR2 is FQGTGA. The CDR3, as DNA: TGTGCCAGCAGCTTAGGACAAAACACTGAAGCTTTCTTT. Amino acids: CASSLGQNTEAFF.

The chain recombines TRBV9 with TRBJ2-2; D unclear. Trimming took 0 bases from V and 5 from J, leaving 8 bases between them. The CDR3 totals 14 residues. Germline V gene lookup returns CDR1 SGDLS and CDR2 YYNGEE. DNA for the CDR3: TGTGCCAGCAGCGTAGTAGACACAACCGGGGAGCTGTTTTTT. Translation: CASSVVDTTGELFF.

CDR3 DNA: TGCGCCAGCAGCCCGGAAGGGGCAGGGGGAGCAACTAATGAAAAACTGTTTTTT. Protein sequence: CASSPEGAGGATNEKLFF. This rearrangement joins TRBV5-1 to TRBJ1-4; 7 bases fit TRBD1. CDR1 and CDR2 from the germline V gene are SGHRS and YFSETQ. CDR3 length: 18 amino acids. Germline trimming cut 4 bases from V and 0 bases from J; bases unmatched to any gene: 12.

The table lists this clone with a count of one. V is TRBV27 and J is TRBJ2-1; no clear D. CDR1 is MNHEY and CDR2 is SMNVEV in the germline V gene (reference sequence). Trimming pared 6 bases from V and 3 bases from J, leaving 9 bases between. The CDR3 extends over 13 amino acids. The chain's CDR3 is CASRRLVYNEQFF. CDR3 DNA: TGTGCCAGCAGGCGATTGGTCTACAATGAGCAGTTCTTC.

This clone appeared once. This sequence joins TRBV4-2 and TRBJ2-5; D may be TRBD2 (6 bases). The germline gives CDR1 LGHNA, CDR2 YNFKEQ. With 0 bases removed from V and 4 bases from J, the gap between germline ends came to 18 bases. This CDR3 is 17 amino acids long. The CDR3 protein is CASSQDPIGEEGETQYF. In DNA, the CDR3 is TGTGCCAGCAGCCAAGATCCCATAGGAGAGGAGGGAGAGACCCAGTACTTC.

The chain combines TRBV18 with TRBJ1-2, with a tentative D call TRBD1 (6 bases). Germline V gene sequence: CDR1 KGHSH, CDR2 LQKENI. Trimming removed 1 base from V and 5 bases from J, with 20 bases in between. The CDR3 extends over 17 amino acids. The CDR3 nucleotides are TGTGCCAGCTCACCACTCACCGGGACACGAAGGACATATGGCTACACCTTC. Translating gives CASSPLTGTRRTYGYTF. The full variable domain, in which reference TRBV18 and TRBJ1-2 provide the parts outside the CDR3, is NAGVMQNPRHLVRRRGQEARLRCSPMKGHSHVYWYRQLPEEGLKFMVYLQKENIIDESGMPKERFSAEFPKEGPSILRIQQVVRGDSAAYFCASSPLTGTRRTYGYTFGSGTRLTVV.

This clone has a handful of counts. Written as DNA, the CDR3 is TGTGCCAGCAGTCGGACACTTTATAATTCACCCCTCCACTTT. Translation: CASSRTLYNSPLHF. The V call is TRBV6-5, the J call TRBJ1-6; a possible D gene is TRBD1 (5 bases). Per germline, CDR1 MNHEY and CDR2 SVGAGI. The CDR3 totals 14 residues. With 5 bases removed from V and 4 bases from J, the gap between germline ends came to 9 bases.

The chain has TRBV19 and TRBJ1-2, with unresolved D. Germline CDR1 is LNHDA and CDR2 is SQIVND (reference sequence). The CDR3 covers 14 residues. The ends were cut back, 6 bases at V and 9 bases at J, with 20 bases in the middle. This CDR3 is CASRMISGLSRYTF. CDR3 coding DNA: TGTGCCAGTAGGATGATTAGCGGACTCAGCCGCTACACCTTC.

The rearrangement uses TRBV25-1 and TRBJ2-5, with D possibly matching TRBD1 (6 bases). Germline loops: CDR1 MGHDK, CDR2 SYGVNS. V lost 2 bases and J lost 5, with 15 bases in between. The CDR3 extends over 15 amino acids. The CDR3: CASSEVGRGYETQYF. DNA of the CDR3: TGTGCCAGCAGTGAAGTAGGCAGGGGCTACGAGACCCAGTACTTC.

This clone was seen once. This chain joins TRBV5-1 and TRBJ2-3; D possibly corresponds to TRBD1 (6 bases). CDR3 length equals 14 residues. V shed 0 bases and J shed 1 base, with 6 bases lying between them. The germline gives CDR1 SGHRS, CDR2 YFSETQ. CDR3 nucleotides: TGCGCCAGCAGCTTGGACAGGGGCACAGATACGCAGTATTTT. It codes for CASSLDRGTDTQYF.

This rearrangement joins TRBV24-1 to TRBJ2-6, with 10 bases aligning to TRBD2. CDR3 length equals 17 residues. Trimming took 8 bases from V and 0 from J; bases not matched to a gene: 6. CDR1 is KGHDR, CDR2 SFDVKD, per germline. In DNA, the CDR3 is TGTGCCACCAATAGACTAGCGGGTGCCTCTGGGGCCAACGTCCTGACTTTC. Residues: CATNRLAGASGANVLTF.

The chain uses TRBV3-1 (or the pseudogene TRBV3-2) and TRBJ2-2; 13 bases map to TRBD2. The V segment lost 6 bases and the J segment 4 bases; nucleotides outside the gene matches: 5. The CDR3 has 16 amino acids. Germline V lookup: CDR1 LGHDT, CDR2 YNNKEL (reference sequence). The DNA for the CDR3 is TGTGCCAGCAGTCAACTAGCGGGAGGGCCCACCGGGGAGCTGTTTTTT. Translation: CASSQLAGGPTGELFF.

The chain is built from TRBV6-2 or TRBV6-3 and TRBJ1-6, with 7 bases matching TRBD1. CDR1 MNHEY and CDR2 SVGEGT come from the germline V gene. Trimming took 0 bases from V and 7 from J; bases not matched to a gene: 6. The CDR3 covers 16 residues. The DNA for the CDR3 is TGTGCCAGCAGTTACTCGGCAGGGGGAACAAATTCACCCCTCCACTTT. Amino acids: CASSYSAGGTNSPLHF.